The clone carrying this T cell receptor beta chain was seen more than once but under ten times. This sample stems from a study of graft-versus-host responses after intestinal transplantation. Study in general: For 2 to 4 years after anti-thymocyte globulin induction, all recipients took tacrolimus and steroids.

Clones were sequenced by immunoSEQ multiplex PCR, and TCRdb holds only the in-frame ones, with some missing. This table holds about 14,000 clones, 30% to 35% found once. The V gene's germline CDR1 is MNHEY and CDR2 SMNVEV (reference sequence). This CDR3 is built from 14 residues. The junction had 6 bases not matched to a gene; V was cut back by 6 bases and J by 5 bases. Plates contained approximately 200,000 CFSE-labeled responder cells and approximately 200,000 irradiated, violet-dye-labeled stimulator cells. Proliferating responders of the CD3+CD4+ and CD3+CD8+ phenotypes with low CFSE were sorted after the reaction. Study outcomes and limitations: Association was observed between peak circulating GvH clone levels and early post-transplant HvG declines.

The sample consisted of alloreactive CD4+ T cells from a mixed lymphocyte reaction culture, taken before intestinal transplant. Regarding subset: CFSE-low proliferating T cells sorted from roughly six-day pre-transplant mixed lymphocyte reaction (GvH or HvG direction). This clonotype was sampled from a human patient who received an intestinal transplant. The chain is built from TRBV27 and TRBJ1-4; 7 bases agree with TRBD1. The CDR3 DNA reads TGTGCCAGCAGACGACGGACAGGAAATGAAAAACTGTTTTTT. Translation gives CASRRRTGNEKLFF.